The clone carrying this T cell receptor beta chain came up many times. Its antigen is as yet unknown. Trimming stripped 0 bases from V and 4 bases from J, with 10 bases between. Germline values: CDR1 SEHNR, CDR2 FQNEAQ (reference sequence). The CDR3 is 16 amino acids. TCRdb itself ran the 5' RACE reads through MiXCR, one entry per CDR3 protein. The sample consists of 40,000 to 60,000 distinct CDR3 sequences, 10% to 15% of them appearing once. These data belong to a study of early T cells in non-severe SARS-CoV-2 infection. Study observations and caveats: Missing private and CD4 specificities, VDJdb matching favored anti-spike CD8 responses.

Sequenced sample: whole blood. This chain connects TRBV7-9 to TRBJ1-6; D may be TRBD1 (6 bases). This TCR came from an adult who was a healthcare worker with PCR-confirmed SARS-CoV-2 infection or an uninfected control (not recorded which). DNA for the CDR3: TGTGCCAGCAGCTTAGCGGACAGCGTTTATAATTCACCCCTCCACTTT. Encoded protein: CASSLADSVYNSPLHF.